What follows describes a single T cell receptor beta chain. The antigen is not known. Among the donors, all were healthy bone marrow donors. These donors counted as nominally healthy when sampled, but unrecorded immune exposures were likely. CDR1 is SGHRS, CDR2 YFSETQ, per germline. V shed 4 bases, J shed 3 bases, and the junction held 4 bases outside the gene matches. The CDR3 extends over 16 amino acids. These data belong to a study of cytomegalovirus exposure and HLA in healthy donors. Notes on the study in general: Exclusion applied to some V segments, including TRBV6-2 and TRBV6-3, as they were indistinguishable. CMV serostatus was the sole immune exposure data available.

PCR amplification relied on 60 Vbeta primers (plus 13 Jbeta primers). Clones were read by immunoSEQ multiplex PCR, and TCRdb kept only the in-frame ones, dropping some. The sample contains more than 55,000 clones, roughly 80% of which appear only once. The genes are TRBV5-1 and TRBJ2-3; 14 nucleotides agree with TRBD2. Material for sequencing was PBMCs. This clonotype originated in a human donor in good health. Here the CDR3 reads CASSMGLAGETDTQYF. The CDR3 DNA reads TGCGCCAGCAGCATGGGACTAGCGGGAGAAACAGATACGCAGTATTTT.